These 30 T cell receptor beta chains originate from one sample sequenced in a study of blood T cell repertoires in COVID-19. The assay was immunoSEQ multiplex PCR, and TCRdb's table has in-frame clones only and misses some. This table holds some 70,000 clones, about 90% found once. The sequenced sample consisted of peripheral blood. Every receptor here comes from a woman aged 55-70 years with COVID-19, enrolled during active disease.

V is TRBV27 and J is TRBJ1-4; D call uncertain. Trimming removed 6 bases from V and 10 bases from J, with 18 bases in between. CDR3 length: 14 residues. Looked up from germline, CDR1 is MNHEY and CDR2 is SMNVEV (reference sequence). The CDR3 here is CASSRIPFGGKLFF. DNA for the CDR3: TGTGCCAGCAGCCGGATCCCGTTTGGAGGAAAACTGTTTTTT. The complete variable domain, with remaining parts taken from reference TRBV27 and TRBJ1-4, reads EAQVTQNPRYLITVTGKKLTVTCSQNMNHEYMSWYRQDPGLGLRQIYYSMNVEVTDKGDVPEGYKVSRKEKRNFPLILESPSPNQTSLYFCASSRIPFGGKLFFGSGTQLSVL.

The V call is TRBV5-4, the J call TRBJ1-2; 9 nucleotides agree with TRBD1. The CDR3 has 15 amino acids. Germline CDR1 reads SGHNT; CDR2 reads YYREEE (reference sequence). The ends lost 0 bases at V and 4 bases at J; junction bases unmatched: 4. The CDR3 coding sequence is TGTGCCAGCAGCTTGGACGGGACAGGGATCTATGGCTACACCTTC. This translates into CASSLDGTGIYGYTF.

V usage is TRBV6-5 and J usage is TRBJ2-7; 11 bases agree with TRBD1. Trimming removed 0 bases from V and 4 bases from J; junction bases left unmatched: 2. CDR3 length: 15 residues. Germline V gene sequence: CDR1 MNHEY, CDR2 SVGAGI. CDR3 residues: CASSYSGQGVYEQYF. CDR3 DNA sequence: TGTGCCAGCAGTTACTCGGGACAGGGGGTTTACGAGCAGTACTTC.

The chain recombines TRBV19 with TRBJ1-5; 7 positions match TRBD1. The CDR3 is 10 residues long. Germline values: CDR1 LNHDA, CDR2 SQIVND (reference sequence). Trimming removed 10 bases from V and 11 bases from J; junction bases left unmatched: 5. The CDR3 sequence: CATQGGTQHF. The CDR3 nucleotides are TGTGCCACCCAGGGGGGCACCCAGCATTTT.

V gene TRBV12-3 or TRBV12-4 combines with J gene TRBJ2-5; the match to TRBD1 covers 7 bases. The V segment lost 3 bases and the J segment 4 bases; nucleotides outside the gene matches: 2. The CDR3 spans 13 residues. This chain's CDR3 is CASSFWDRETQYF. CDR3 coding DNA: TGTGCCAGCAGTTTCTGGGACAGAGAGACCCAGTACTTC.

This clone has only one observation. J is TRBJ2-7 and V is TRBV27; D is perhaps TRBD1 (5 bases). Germline V gene lookup returns CDR1 MNHEY and CDR2 SMNVEV (reference sequence). Trimming cost V 4 bases and J 5 bases, with 6 bases left between them. CDR3 length: 11 residues. The CDR3 loop is CASSSTDEQYF. The CDR3 coding sequence is TGTGCCAGCAGTTCGACAGACGAGCAGTACTTC.

A single count supports this clone. V usage is TRBV19 and J usage is TRBJ1-2; no clear D gene. Trimming removed 2 bases at V and 4 bases at J, with 14 bases between. Germline V CDR1 and CDR2: LNHDA, SQIVND (reference sequence). CDR3 length equals 15 residues. CDR3 sequence: CASSIITENSYGYTF. In DNA, the CDR3 is TGTGCCAGTAGTATAATTACAGAGAACAGCTATGGCTACACCTTC.

V and J are TRBV7-9 and TRBJ2-1, with D tentatively TRBD2 (6 bases). From germline, CDR1 is SEHNR and CDR2 FQNEAQ (reference sequence). Trimming removed 6 bases at V and 0 bases at J, with 15 bases between. The CDR3 consists of 16 residues. The chain's CDR3 is CASSPPAGSSYNEQFF. The CDR3 region has the DNA TGTGCCAGCAGTCCCCCGGCGGGGAGCTCCTACAATGAGCAGTTCTTC.

The CDR3 loop reads CASSVASGSSPYNEQFF. The CDR3 coding sequence is TGTGCCAGCAGCGTAGCTAGCGGGAGTTCCCCCTACAATGAGCAGTTCTTC. This chain connects TRBV9 to TRBJ2-1, with TRBD2 matching over 10 bases. The CDR3 has 17 residues. Germline V gene data show CDR1 as SGDLS and CDR2 as YYNGEE. V lost 0 bases and J lost 2; bases outside the gene matches: 5.

V and J are TRBV10-3 and TRBJ2-3; 7 bases match TRBD2. In germline, CDR1 is ENHRY, CDR2 SYGVKD. V lost 0 bases and J lost 4; bases outside the gene matches: 1. The CDR3 is 14 residues long. The CDR3 DNA is TGTGCCATCAGTGAGTCGGGGGGGGCAGATACGCAGTATTTT. Protein product: CAISESGGADTQYF.

V and J are TRBV18 and TRBJ2-7, with D possibly being TRBD1 (6 bases). The CDR3 is made up of 15 amino acids. With 2 bases removed from V and 2 bases from J, the gap between germline ends came to 13 bases. In germline, CDR1 is KGHSH, CDR2 LQKENI. CDR3 sequence reads: CASSPGTGRTYEQYF. The CDR3, as DNA: TGTGCCAGCTCACCAGGCACAGGGAGAACCTACGAGCAGTACTTC.

The J gene is TRBJ1-1, the V gene TRBV5-1; no reliable D call. V shed 4 bases and J shed 0 bases, with 10 bases lying between them. The CDR3 length is 14 residues. Germline values: CDR1 SGHRS, CDR2 YFSETQ. The CDR3 loop is CASSVSSVNTEAFF. In DNA, the CDR3 is TGCGCCAGCAGCGTCTCTTCGGTGAACACTGAAGCTTTCTTT.

V gene TRBV7-9 combines with J gene TRBJ1-2; 10 bases match TRBD1. CDR1 is SEHNR, CDR2 FQNEAQ, per germline (reference sequence). The CDR3 runs 15 residues. The V gene end was trimmed by 3 bases and the J gene end by 3 bases; junction bases not matched to a gene: 4. As DNA, the CDR3 is TGTGCCAGCAGCTTGGGACAGGGGATTGACTATGGCTACACCTTC. Translation: CASSLGQGIDYGYTF.

The chain is built from TRBV4-3 and TRBJ1-1, with D unresolved. The CDR3 sequence is 15 residues long. V was clipped by 4 bases and J by 5 bases, with 17 bases between them. The germline CDR1 and CDR2 sequences are LGHNA and YSLEER. The CDR3 here is CASSLTTPGSTEAFF. CDR3 DNA sequence: TGCGCCAGCAGCCTAACAACACCCGGGTCGACTGAAGCTTTCTTT.

In its sample, this clone was seen once. The gene calls are TRBV5-1 and TRBJ2-2, with D maybe TRBD2 (6 bases). This CDR3 is 17 amino acids long. V lost 5 bases to trimming and J lost 4 bases, with 21 bases between them. Germline loops: CDR1 SGHRS, CDR2 YFSETQ. CDR3 sequence (DNA): TGCGCCAGCAGTTACGGGACTCGGATTAGGGGCACCGGGGAGCTGTTTTTT. Translating it yields CASSYGTRIRGTGELFF.

The rearrangement joins TRBV18 to TRBJ1-2, with 11 bases fitting TRBD1. CDR1 is KGHSH and CDR2 is LQKENI in the germline V gene. With 6 bases clipped from V and 4 bases from J, the junction kept 7 bases outside the gene matches. The CDR3 runs to 15 residues. CDR3 DNA: TGTGCCAGCTCCCCCATGGGACAGGGGGGCTATGGCTACACCTTC. Its protein product is CASSPMGQGGYGYTF.

This chain links TRBV18 with TRBJ2-1; 9 bases line up with TRBD1. Per germline, CDR1 KGHSH and CDR2 LQKENI. The J segment lost 8 bases and the V segment lost 3 bases, leaving 8 bases of the junction unmatched. This CDR3 comprises 15 residues. The CDR3 here is CASSPVQGQGYEQFF. In nucleotides, the CDR3 is TGTGCCAGCTCACCGGTGCAGGGACAGGGCTATGAGCAGTTCTTC.

The J gene is TRBJ2-7, the V gene TRBV5-3; no firm D call. TRBV5-3 has ORF status, its function being uncertain. V was cut by 0 bases and J by 2 bases, with 9 bases left in between. This CDR3 has 14 amino acids. CDR3 nucleotides: TGTGCCAGAAGCTTGGTTAGCACGACCTACGAGCAGTACTTC. It specifies CARSLVSTTYEQYF.

The CDR3 here is CASSLSTSGVNTGELFF. CDR3 nucleotides: TGTGCCAGCAGTTTATCGACTAGCGGGGTGAACACCGGGGAGCTGTTTTTT. J is TRBJ2-2 and V is TRBV27; 11 bases map to TRBD2. The CDR3 contains 17 residues. J gave up 1 base and V 0 bases, and 1 base lay outside the gene matches. Germline CDR1 and CDR2: MNHEY and SMNVEV (reference sequence).

The chain uses TRBV5-5 and TRBJ2-3; TRBD1 aligns across 9 bases. The CDR3 contains 15 residues. The V gene end was trimmed by 0 bases and the J gene end by 4 bases; junction bases not matched to a gene: 3. CDR1 and CDR2 (germline): SGHKS, YYEKEE (reference sequence). Here the CDR3 reads CASSLGTGVSDTQYF. CDR3 in DNA: TGTGCCAGCAGCTTGGGGACAGGGGTTTCAGATACGCAGTATTTT.

This sequence joins TRBV6-2 or TRBV6-3 and TRBJ2-4, with D possibly TRBD2 on 5 matching bases. CDR1 and CDR2 (germline): MNHEY, SVGEGT. V lost 2 bases and J lost 2, with 7 bases in between. The CDR3 sequence is 14 residues long. Written as DNA, the CDR3 is TGTGCCAGCAGTTACGGCGGGTCCAAAAACATTCAGTACTTC. Protein sequence: CASSYGGSKNIQYF.

The CDR3 protein is CASSLRTGRALHF. The CDR3 DNA reads TGTGCCAGCAGCCTGCGAACAGGGCGGGCCCTCCACTTT. The chain joins TRBV3-1 (or the pseudogene TRBV3-2) to TRBJ1-6, with D maybe TRBD1 (6 bases). CDR3 size: 13 residues. The V end lost 4 bases, the J end lost 14 bases, and 15 bases lay between the germline ends. Germline loops: CDR1 LGHDT, CDR2 YNNKEL (reference sequence).

The chain recombines TRBV5-1 with TRBJ2-5; unclear D gene. CDR1 and CDR2 from the germline V gene are SGHRS and YFSETQ. This CDR3 has 12 amino acids. V was clipped by 0 bases and J by 9 bases, with 9 bases between them. The CDR3 DNA is TGCGCCAGCAGCTTGGACGGGTGGCCCCAGTACTTC. This codes for CASSLDGWPQYF. Filled out from reference TRBV5-1 and TRBJ2-5, the complete variable domain reads KAGVTQTPRYLIKTRGQQVTLSCSPISGHRSVSWYQQTPGQGLQFLFEYFSETQRNKGNFPGRFSGRQFSNSRSEMNVSTLELGDSALYLCASSLDGWPQYFGPGTRLLVL.

The chain has TRBV11-2 and TRBJ2-7; TRBD2 matches 7 bases. CDR1 is SGHAT, CDR2 FQNNGV, per germline. Trimming removed 3 bases from V and 0 bases from J; junction bases left unmatched: 8. The CDR3 sequence is 16 residues long. Here the CDR3 DNA reads TGTGCCAGCAGCTTCCCGGGGGGAGACCCCTCCTACGAGCAGTACTTC. Amino acid sequence: CASSFPGGDPSYEQYF.

The CDR3 region is CSVAQDTQYF. The CDR3 nucleotides read TGCAGCGTTGCCCAGGATACGCAGTATTTT. The V call is TRBV29-1, the J call TRBJ2-3; D ambiguous. Germline V gene sequence: CDR1 SQVTM, CDR2 ANQGSEA. Trimming shortened V by 4 bases and J by 6 bases, and 5 bases separated the two germline ends. The CDR3 has 10 amino acids.

This clone was recorded once. The genes are TRBV7-2 and TRBJ2-1, with 10 positions matching TRBD2. This CDR3 has 16 amino acids. Germline V gene lookup returns CDR1 SGHTA and CDR2 FQGNSA. The V segment lost 2 bases and the J segment 8 bases; nucleotides outside the gene matches: 9. The CDR3 sequence: CASSLSSPAGGHEQFF. For the CDR3, the DNA is TGTGCCAGCAGCTTATCGAGTCCAGCGGGGGGGCATGAGCAGTTCTTC.

The V call is TRBV18, the J call TRBJ1-2; no clear D. The CDR3 spans 13 residues. Deletions cut 4 bases from V and 4 bases from J, with 10 bases between. Germline V gene sequence: CDR1 KGHSH, CDR2 LQKENI. For the CDR3, the DNA is TGTGCCAGCTCACTCGAGAGCCTCTATGGCTACACCTTC. Translation: CASSLESLYGYTF.

V gene TRBV6-5 combines with J gene TRBJ1-2; no clear D. V lost 4 bases and J lost 7, with 22 bases in between. CDR3 size: 16 residues. Per the germline V gene, CDR1 is MNHEY and CDR2 is SVGAGI. CDR3 amino acids: CASSSIGPAVGGGYTF. In nucleotides, the CDR3 is TGTGCCAGCAGTTCCATCGGACCCGCCGTCGGAGGTGGCTACACCTTC.

V usage is TRBV10-2 and J usage is TRBJ2-2, with a possible D match to TRBD1 (6 bases). This CDR3 comprises 14 residues. The germline CDR1 and CDR2 sequences are WSHSY and SAAADI. V lost 8 bases, J lost 1 base, and 11 bases lay in between. CDR3 sequence reads: CASYHRVNTGELFF. CDR3 bases: TGCGCCAGCTATCACAGGGTGAACACCGGGGAGCTGTTTTTT.

J is TRBJ2-7 and V is TRBV4-2; D is possibly TRBD2 (6 bases). The length of the CDR3 is 14 residues. Trimming took off 2 bases at V and 1 base at J, with 9 bases between the two ends. The germline V gene has CDR1 LGHNA and CDR2 YNFKEQ. CDR3 coding DNA: TGTGCCAGCAGCCAATGGGACTCATCCTACGAGCAGTACTTC. This translates into CASSQWDSSYEQYF.